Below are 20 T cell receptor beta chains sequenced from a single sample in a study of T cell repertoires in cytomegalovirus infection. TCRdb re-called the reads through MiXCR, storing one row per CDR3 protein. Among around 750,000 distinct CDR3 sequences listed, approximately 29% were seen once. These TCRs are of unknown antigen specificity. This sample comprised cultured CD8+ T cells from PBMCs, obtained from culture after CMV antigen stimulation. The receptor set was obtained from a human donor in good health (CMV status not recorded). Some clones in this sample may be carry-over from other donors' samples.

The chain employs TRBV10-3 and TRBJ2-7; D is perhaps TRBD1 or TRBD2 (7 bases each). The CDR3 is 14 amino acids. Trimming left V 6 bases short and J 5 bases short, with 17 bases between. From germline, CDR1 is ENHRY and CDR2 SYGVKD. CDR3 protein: CAIRGEGARDEQYV. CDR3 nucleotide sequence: TGTGCCATCAGGGGGGAGGGGGCTCGGGACGAGCAGTACGTC.

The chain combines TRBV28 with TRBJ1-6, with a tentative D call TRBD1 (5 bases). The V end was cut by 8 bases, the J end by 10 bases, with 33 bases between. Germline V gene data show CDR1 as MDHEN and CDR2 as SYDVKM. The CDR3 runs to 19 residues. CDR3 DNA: TGTGCCAGCGGTTCTTGGGGCCAGGGCATGGTTTTGGGATTCTCACCCCTCCACTTT. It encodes CASGSWGQGMVLGFSPLHF.

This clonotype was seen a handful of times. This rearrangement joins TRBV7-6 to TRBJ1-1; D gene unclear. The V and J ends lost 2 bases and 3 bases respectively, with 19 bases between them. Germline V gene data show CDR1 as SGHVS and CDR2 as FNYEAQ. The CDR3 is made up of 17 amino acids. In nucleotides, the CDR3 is TGTGCCAGCAGCTTATTGTCCGGCAGCCGGCCTGACACTGAAGCTTTCTTT. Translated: CASSLLSGSRPDTEAFF. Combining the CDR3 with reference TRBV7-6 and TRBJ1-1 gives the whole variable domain GAGVSQSPRYKVTKRGQDVALRCDPISGHVSLYWYRQALGQGPEFLTYFNYEAQQDKSGLPNDRFSAERPEGSISTLTIQRTEQRDSAMYRCASSLLSGSRPDTEAFFGQGTRLTVV.

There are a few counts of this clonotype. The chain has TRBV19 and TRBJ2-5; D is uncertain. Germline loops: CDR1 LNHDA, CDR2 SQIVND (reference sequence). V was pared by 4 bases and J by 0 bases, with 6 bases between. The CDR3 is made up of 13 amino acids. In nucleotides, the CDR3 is TGTGCCAGTAGTAGAACCAACCAAGAGACCCAGTACTTC. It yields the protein CASSRTNQETQYF. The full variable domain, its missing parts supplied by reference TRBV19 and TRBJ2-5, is DGGITQSPKYLFRKEGQNVTLSCEQNLNHDAMYWYRQDPGQGLRLIYYSQIVNDFQKGDIAEGYSVSREKKESFPLTVTSAQKNPTAFYLCASSRTNQETQYFGPGTRLLVL.

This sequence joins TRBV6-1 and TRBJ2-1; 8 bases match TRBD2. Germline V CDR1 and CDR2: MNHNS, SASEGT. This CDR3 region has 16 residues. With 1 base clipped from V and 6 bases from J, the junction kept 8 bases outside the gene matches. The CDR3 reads CASSEVRRGAVNEQFF. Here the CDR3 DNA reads TGTGCCAGCAGTGAAGTGAGGCGGGGGGCCGTCAATGAGCAGTTCTTC.

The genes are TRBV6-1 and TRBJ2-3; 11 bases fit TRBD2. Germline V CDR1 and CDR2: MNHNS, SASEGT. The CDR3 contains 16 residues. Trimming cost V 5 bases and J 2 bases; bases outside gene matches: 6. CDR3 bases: TGTGCCAGCAGTATCCGACTAGCGGGGCTCACAGATACGCAGTATTTT. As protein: CASSIRLAGLTDTQYF.

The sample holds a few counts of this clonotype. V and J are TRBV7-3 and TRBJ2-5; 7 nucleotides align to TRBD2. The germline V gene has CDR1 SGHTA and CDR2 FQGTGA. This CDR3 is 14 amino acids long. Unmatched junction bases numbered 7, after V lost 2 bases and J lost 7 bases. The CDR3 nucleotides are TGTGCCAGCAGCTTAGTCGGCGGACTAGGGACCCAGTACTTC. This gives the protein CASSLVGGLGTQYF. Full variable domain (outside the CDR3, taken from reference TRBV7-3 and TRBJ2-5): GAGVSQTPSNKVTEKGKYVELRCDPISGHTALYWYRQSLGQGPEFLIYFQGTGAADDSGLPNDRFFAVRPEGSVSTLKIQRTERGDSAVYLCASSLVGGLGTQYFGPGTRLLVL.

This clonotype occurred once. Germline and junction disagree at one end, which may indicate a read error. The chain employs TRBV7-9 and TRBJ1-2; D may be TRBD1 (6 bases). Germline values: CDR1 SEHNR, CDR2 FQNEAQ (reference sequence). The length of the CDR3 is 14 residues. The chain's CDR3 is CASGFETGFYGYTF. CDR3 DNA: TGTGCCAGCGGCTTCGAGACAGGATTCTATGGCTACACCTTC.

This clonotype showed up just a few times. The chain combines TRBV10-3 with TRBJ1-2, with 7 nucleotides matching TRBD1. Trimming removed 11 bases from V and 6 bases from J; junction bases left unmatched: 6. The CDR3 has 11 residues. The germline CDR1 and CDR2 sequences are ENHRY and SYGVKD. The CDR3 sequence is CASEGANGYTF. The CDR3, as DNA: TGTGCCTCCGAGGGGGCGAATGGCTACACCTTC.

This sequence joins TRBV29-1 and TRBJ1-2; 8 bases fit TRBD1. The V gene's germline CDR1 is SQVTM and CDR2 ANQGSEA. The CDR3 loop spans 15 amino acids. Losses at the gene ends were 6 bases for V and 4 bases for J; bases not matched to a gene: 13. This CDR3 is CSVSIKDRGPYGYTF. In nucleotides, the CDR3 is TGCAGCGTATCCATAAAAGACAGGGGACCCTATGGCTACACCTTC.

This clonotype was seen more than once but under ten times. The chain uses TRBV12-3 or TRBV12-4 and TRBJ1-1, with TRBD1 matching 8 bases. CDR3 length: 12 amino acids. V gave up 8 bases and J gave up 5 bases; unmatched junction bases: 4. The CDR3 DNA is TGTGCCAGCGGACAGGGAAGGACTGAAGCTTTCTTT. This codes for CASGQGRTEAFF.

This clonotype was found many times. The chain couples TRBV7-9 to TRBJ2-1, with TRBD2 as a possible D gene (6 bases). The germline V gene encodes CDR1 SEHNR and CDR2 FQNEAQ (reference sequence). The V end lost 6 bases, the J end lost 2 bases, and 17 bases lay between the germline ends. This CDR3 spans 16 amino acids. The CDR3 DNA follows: TGTGCCAGCAGAAAATCGGACGGAGGGCCCTACAATGAGCAGTTCTTC. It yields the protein CASRKSDGGPYNEQFF.

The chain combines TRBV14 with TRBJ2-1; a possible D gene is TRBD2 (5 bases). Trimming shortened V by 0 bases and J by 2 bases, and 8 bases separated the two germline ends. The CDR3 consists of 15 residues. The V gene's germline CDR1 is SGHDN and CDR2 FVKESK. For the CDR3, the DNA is TGTGCCAGCAGCCAAGATGCTAGCCCCTACAATGAGCAGTTCTTC. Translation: CASSQDASPYNEQFF.

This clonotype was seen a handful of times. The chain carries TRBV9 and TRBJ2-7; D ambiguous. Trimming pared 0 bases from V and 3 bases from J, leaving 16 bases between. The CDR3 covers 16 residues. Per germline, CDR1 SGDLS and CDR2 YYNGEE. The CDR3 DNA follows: TGTGCCAGCAGCGTAGTCCTAACTCTACGACACTACGAGCAGTACTTC. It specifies CASSVVLTLRHYEQYF.

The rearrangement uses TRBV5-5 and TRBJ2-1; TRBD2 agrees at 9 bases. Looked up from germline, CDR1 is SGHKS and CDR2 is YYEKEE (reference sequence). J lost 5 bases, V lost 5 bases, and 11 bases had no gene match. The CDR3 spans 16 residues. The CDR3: CASSSPGLAPNNEQFF. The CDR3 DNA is TGTGCCAGCAGTTCCCCGGGACTAGCACCAAACAATGAGCAGTTCTTC.

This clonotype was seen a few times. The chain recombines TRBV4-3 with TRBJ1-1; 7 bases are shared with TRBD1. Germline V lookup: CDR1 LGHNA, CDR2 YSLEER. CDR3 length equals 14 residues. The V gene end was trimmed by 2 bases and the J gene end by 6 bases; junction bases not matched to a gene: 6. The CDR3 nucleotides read TGCGCCAGCAGCCAACAGGGGGTGGTTGCTGAAGCTTTCTTT. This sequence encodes CASSQQGVVAEAFF.

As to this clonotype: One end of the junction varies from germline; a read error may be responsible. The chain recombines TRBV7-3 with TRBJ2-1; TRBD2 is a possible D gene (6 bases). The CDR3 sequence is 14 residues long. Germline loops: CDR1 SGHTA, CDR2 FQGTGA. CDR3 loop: CTSSFLANYDEQFF. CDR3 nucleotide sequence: TGTACCAGCAGCTTCCTAGCGAACTACGATGAGCAGTTCTTC.

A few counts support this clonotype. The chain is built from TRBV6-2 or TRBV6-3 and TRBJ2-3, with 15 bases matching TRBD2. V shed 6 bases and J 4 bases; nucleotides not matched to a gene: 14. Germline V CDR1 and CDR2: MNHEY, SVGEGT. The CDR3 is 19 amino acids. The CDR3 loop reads CASSLMGLAGGRRADTQYF. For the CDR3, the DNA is TGTGCCAGCAGCCTAATGGGACTAGCGGGGGGCCGGAGGGCAGATACGCAGTATTTT.

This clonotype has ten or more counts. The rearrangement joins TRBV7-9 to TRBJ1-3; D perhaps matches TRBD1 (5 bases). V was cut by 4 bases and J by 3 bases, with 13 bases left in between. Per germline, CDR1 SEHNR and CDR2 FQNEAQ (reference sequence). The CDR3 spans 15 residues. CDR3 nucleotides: TGTGCCAGCAGCTCCCTGACAGTTTTTGGAAACACCATATATTTT. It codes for CASSSLTVFGNTIYF.

The CDR3 region is CASSPSWGGGSETQYF. In DNA form, the CDR3 reads TGTGCCAGCAGCCCGTCTTGGGGCGGGGGAAGTGAGACCCAGTACTTC. This rearrangement joins TRBV28 to TRBJ2-5; 7 nucleotides line up with TRBD2. The CDR3 loop spans 16 amino acids. Germline lookup yields CDR1 MDHEN and CDR2 SYDVKM. J lost 5 bases, V lost 6 bases, and 15 bases had no gene match.